The 12 T cell receptor beta chains below were found in one sample sequenced in a study of T cell repertoires in cytomegalovirus infection. No cognate antigen is known for these TCRs. TCRdb passed the reads through MiXCR, listing each CDR3 protein once. Of 450,000 to 550,000 distinct CDR3 sequences listed, about 44% were seen once; the top ten hold 40% to 50%. Sequenced here: cultured PBMCs, sampled from culture after CMV antigen stimulation. The receptors here all came from a human donor in good health (CMV status not recorded). Some clones in this sample may be carry-over from other donors' samples.

The J gene is TRBJ1-5, the V gene TRBV5-4; no firm D call. V was trimmed by 9 bases and J by 8 bases, leaving 3 bases between them. Looked up from germline, CDR1 is SGHNT and CDR2 is YYREEE (reference sequence). The CDR3 is made up of 8 amino acids. Written as DNA, the CDR3 is TGTGCCATGGAGCCCCAGCATTTT. It codes for CAMEPQHF.

The count of this clonotype is one. In DNA form, the CDR3 reads TGTGCCAGCAGCCCCCGGGACTATCAGGGTGAGCAGTACTTC. It is translated as CASSPRDYQGEQYF. The rearrangement joins TRBV7-2 to TRBJ2-7; 7 nucleotides align to TRBD2. The CDR3 has 14 amino acids. Trimming at V came to 5 bases and at J to 7 bases, leaving 11 bases not matched to a gene. Germline V gene data show CDR1 as SGHTA and CDR2 as FQGNSA.

The rearrangement joins TRBV6-8 to TRBJ1-2, with D maybe TRBD1 (5 bases). The V gene's germline CDR1 is MNHGY and CDR2 SAAAGT. There are 15 residues in the CDR3. Between the trimmed V and J ends, which lost 5 bases and 0 bases, there was a span of 13 bases. CDR3 nucleotide sequence: TGTGCCAGCAGTGTGGGTAGGGGAACTAACTATGGCTACACCTTC. Encoded protein: CASSVGRGTNYGYTF.

This clonotype was detected only a few times. The chain has TRBV20-1 and TRBJ1-2; D not resolved. The V end was cut by 0 bases, the J end by 4 bases, with 12 bases between. Germline assignment: CDR1 DFQATT and CDR2 SNEGSKA (reference sequence). This CDR3 is 14 amino acids long. CDR3 coding DNA: TGCAGTGCTAGAGATTGGTCGGGATCCTATGGCTACACCTTC. Translating gives CSARDWSGSYGYTF.

This clonotype came up a few times. The gene calls are TRBV7-2 and TRBJ2-7; D not certain. Looked up from germline, CDR1 is SGHTA and CDR2 is FQGNSA. Trimming shortened V by 3 bases and J by 7 bases, and 7 bases separated the two germline ends. The CDR3 totals 11 residues. CDR3 in DNA: TGTGCCAGCAGCTTTGCTAGGGAGCAGTACTTC. Its translation: CASSFAREQYF. Full variable domain (remainder filled in from reference TRBV7-2 and TRBJ2-7): GAGVSQSPSNKVTEKGKDVELRCDPISGHTALYWYRQSLGQGLEFLIYFQGNSAPDKSGLPSDRFSAERTGGSVSTLTIQRTQQEDSAVYLCASSFAREQYFGPGTRLTVT.

This chain uses TRBV11-2 with TRBJ1-1, with 7 bases that match TRBD1. Unmatched junction bases numbered 16, after V lost 6 bases and J lost 3 bases. The CDR3 is made up of 17 amino acids. Germline CDR1 SGHAT, CDR2 FQNNGV. The CDR3, as DNA: TGTGCCAGCAGTCTGCCTCCCAGGGGGGGCGCGGACACTGAAGCTTTCTTT. Its protein product is CASSLPPRGGADTEAFF. The whole variable domain, remainder taken from reference TRBV11-2 and TRBJ1-1, is EAGVAQSPRYKIIEKRQSVAFWCNPISGHATLYWYQQILGQGPKLLIQFQNNGVVDDSQLPKDRFSAERLKGVDSTLKIQPAKLEDSAVYLCASSLPPRGGADTEAFFGQGTRLTVV.

The chain joins TRBV6-1 to TRBJ2-1, with D perhaps TRBD2 (6 bases). V gave up 1 base and J gave up 2 bases, with 12 bases separating them. This CDR3 contains 16 residues. CDR1 MNHNS and CDR2 SASEGT come from the germline V gene. The CDR3: CASSEGYSGPYNEQFF. CDR3 DNA sequence: TGTGCCAGCAGTGAAGGCTACAGCGGGCCCTACAATGAGCAGTTCTTC.

In the case of this clonotype: The junction differs from germline at one of its ends, possibly a read error. The gene calls are TRBV2 and TRBJ2-3; D remains ambiguous. Germline CDR1 is SNHLY and CDR2 is FYNNEI. The CDR3 length is 13 residues. CDR3 amino acids: CASSDGEEDTQNF. CDR3 DNA sequence: TGTGCCAGCAGTGACGGAGAAGAGGATACGCAGAATTTT.

The rearrangement joins TRBV7-9 to TRBJ1-2; D call uncertain. This CDR3 comprises 14 residues. The germline gives CDR1 SEHNR, CDR2 FQNEAQ (reference sequence). V lost 5 bases and J lost 1, with 11 bases in between. The CDR3 protein is CASSRPEGNYGYTF. The CDR3 DNA follows: TGTGCCAGCAGCCGACCAGAGGGTAACTATGGCTACACCTTC. The full variable domain, with the rest looked up from reference TRBV7-9 and TRBJ1-2, is DTGVSQNPRHKITKRGQNVTFRCDPISEHNRLYWYRQTLGQGPEFLTYFQNEAQLEKSRLLSDRFSAERPKGSFSTLEIQRTEQGDSAMYLCASSRPEGNYGYTFGSGTRLTVV.

The chain joins TRBV7-2 to TRBJ1-6; weak D call: TRBD1 (6 bases). CDR3 length: 15 amino acids. In germline, CDR1 is SGHTA, CDR2 FQGNSA. The germline V and J ends were trimmed by 3 bases and 2 bases, with 8 bases remaining between them. CDR3 amino acids: CASSFTGPYNSPLHF. In nucleotides, the CDR3 is TGTGCCAGCAGCTTCACAGGGCCCTATAATTCACCCCTCCACTTT.

This rearrangement joins TRBV7-9 to TRBJ2-5; D gene ambiguous. Germline CDR1 and CDR2: SEHNR and FQNEAQ (reference sequence). V lost 1 base and J 1 base, leaving 7 bases between the germline ends. This CDR3 contains 14 residues. CDR3 bases: TGTGCCAGCAGCTTAGGATGGCCCCAAGAGACCCAGTACTTC. Translation gives CASSLGWPQETQYF.

This clonotype was detected once. The genes are TRBV5-4 and TRBJ1-1; tentatively, D is TRBD1 (5 bases). This CDR3 has 11 residues. The V and J ends lost 6 bases and 6 bases respectively, with 9 bases between them. The germline V gene encodes CDR1 SGHNT and CDR2 YYREEE (reference sequence). The CDR3: CASILGAEAFF. CDR3 DNA: TGTGCCAGCATACTGGGGGCTGAAGCTTTCTTT.